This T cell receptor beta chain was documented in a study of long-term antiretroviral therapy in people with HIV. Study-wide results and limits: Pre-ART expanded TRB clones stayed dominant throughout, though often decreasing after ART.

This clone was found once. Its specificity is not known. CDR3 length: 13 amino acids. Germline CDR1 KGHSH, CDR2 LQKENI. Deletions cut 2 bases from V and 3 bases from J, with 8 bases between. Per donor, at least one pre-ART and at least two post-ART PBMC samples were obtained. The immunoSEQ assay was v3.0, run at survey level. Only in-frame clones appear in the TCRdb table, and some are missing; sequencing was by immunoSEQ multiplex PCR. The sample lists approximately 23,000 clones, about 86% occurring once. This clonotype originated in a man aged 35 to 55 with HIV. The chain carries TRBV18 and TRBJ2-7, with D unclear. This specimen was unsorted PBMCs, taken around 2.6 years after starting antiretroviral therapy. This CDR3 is CASSPSGFYEQYF. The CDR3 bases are TGTGCCAGCTCACCATCCGGTTTCTACGAGCAGTACTTC.